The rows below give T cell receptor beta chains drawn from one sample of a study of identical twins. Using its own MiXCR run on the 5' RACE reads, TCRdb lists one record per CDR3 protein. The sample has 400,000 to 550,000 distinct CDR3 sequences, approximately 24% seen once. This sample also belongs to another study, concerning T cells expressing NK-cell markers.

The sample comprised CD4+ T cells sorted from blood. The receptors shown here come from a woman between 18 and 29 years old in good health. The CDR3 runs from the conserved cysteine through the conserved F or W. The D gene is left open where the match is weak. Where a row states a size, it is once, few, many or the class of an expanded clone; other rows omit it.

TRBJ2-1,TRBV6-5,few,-,TGTGCCAGCAGTTACTCCCCCGGTCACTCCTACAATGAGCAGTTCTTC,CASSYSPGHSYNEQFF
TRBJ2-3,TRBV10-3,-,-,TGTGCCATCAGGGAGGGGGCGACAGATACGCAGTATTTT,CAIREGATDTQYF
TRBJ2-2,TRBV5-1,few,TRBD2,TGCGCCAGCAGCTTGGATGGCGGGAGGGCCGCCGGGGAGCTGTTTTTT,CASSLDGGRAAGELFF
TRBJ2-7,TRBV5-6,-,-,TGTGCCAGCACCTTGAGGGAAACCTACGAGCAGTACTTC,CASTLRETYEQYF
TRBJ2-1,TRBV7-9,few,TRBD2,TGTGCCGACTGGCGGGGGGGAGACAATGAGCAGTTCTTC,CADWRGGDNEQFF
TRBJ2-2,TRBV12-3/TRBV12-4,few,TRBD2,TGTGCCAGCAGCTTCCGGCGGGGGACCACCGGGGAGCTGTTTTTT,CASSFRRGTTGELFF
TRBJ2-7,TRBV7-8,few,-,TGTGCCAGCAGCCAACTACGACAAGCGAGCTCCTACGAGCAGTACTTC,CASSQLRQASSYEQYF
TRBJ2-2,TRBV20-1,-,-,TGCAGTGCTAAGAGACCCGGACAGCGGAACACCGGGGAGCTGTTTTTT,CSAKRPGQRNTGELFF
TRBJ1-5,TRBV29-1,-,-,TGCAGCGTTAAAGAAAATAGCAATCAGCCCCAGCATTTT,CSVKENSNQPQHF
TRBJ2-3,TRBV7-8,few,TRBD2,TGTGCCAGCAGCTTAGTCGTACTCCAGACTAGCGGGAGCACGCGTGATACGCAGTATTTT,CASSLVVLQTSGSTRDTQYF
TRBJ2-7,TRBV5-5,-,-,TGTGCCAGCAGCTTGAGCCAGGGCTCAGACGAGCAGTACTTC,CASSLSQGSDEQYF
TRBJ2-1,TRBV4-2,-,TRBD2,TGTGCCAGCAGCCAAGAGGAAGTATGGAGCGGGGGGGCACGTCATCGGTTCTTC,CASSQEEVWSGGARHRFF
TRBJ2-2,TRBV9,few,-,TGTGCCAGCAGCGTAGGGGATATAACAGGGGAGCTGTTTTTT,CASSVGDITGELFF
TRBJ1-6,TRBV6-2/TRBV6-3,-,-,TGTGCCAGCAGTTACGGCGGCGGAACAAATTCACCCCTCCACTTT,CASSYGGGTNSPLHF
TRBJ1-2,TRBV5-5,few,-,TGTGCCAGCAGCTTGTCCGGGGTCTATGGCTACACCTTC,CASSLSGVYGYTF
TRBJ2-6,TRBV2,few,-,TGTGCCAGCACTTCTGGGGCCCACGTCCTGACTTTC,CASTSGAHVLTF
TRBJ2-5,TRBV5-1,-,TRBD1,TGCGCCAGCAGCTGGACAGGGGAGGTCGGAGAGACCCAGTACTTC,CASSWTGEVGETQYF
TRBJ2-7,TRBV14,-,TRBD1,TGTGCCAGCAGCCACGGGACAGCCTACGAGCAGTACTTC,CASSHGTAYEQYF